The present T cell receptor beta chain was sequenced within a study of blood T cells in healthy people across ages. Donors ranged from about 6 to 95 years old and were healthy Caucasians in Russia. The authors isolated at least 6 million PBMCs per sample. Broader study findings: Expanded clonotype changes were possibly confounded by unknown donor CMV status.

Using a J-beta primer mix together with a sample-barcoded 5' primer, a second PCR was run for roughly 6 to 11 cycles. TCRdb re-derived calls from the 5' RACE reads in MiXCR, one entry per CDR3 protein. Here the sample spans 1.5 million to 2 million distinct CDR3 sequences, about 49% being singletons. This clonotype has just a few counts. Antigen: not known. The sequencing input was blood. This receptor was taken from a woman aged 40 to 49 in good health.

In DNA, the CDR3 is TGTGCCACCAGTGCGAAGGGGCCGCAGTATTTT. It yields the protein CATSAKGPQYF. The chain is built from TRBV24-1 and TRBJ2-3; maybe TRBD1 (5 bases). V was cut by 5 bases and J by 10 bases, with 9 bases left in between. This CDR3 is built from 11 residues. Germline V lookup: CDR1 KGHDR, CDR2 SFDVKD.